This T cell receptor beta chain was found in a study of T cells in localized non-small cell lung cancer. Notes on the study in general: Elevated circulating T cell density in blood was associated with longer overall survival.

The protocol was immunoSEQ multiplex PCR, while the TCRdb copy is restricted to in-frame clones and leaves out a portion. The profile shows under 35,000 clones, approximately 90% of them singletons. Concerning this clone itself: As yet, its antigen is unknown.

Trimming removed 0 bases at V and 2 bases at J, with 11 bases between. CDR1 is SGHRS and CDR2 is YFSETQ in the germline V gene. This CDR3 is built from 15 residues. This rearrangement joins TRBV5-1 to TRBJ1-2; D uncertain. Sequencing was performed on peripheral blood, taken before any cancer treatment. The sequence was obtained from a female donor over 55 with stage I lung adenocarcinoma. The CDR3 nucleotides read TGCGCCAGCAGCTTGGTCTCCGACGGGAACTATGGCTACACCTTC. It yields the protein CASSLVSDGNYGYTF. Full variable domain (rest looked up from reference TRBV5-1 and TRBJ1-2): KAGVTQTPRYLIKTRGQQVTLSCSPISGHRSVSWYQQTPGQGLQFLFEYFSETQRNKGNFPGRFSGRQFSNSRSEMNVSTLELGDSALYLCASSLVSDGNYGYTFGSGTRLTVV.